Listed below are T cell receptor beta chains from one sample, sequenced in a study of T cells in pancreatic ductal adenocarcinoma. Profiling relied on immunoSEQ multiplex PCR, and the TCRdb table lists in-frame clones only, not all of them. This sample has several thousand clones, with about 64% found just once. Sequencing was carried out using pancreatic tumor tissue. These receptor sequences come from a human donor with pancreatic ductal adenocarcinoma. Each CDR3 is given with its conserved first and last residue. The D gene is left open where the match is weak. Size values are once, few and many counts, or a class for expanded clones, and some rows have none.

CDR3aa: CATSGTGGSPLHF
CDR3nt: TGTGCCACATCCGGGACAGGGGGCTCACCCCTCCACTTT
abundance: -
j_gene: TRBJ1-6
v_gene: TRBV6-5
d_gene: TRBD1

CDR3aa: CASSERTGAKQFF
CDR3nt: TGTGCCAGCAGCGAGAGAACAGGGGCCAAGCAGTTCTTC
abundance: -
j_gene: TRBJ2-1
v_gene: TRBV7-2
d_gene: TRBD1

CDR3aa: CASSSGRSEQYF
CDR3nt: TGCGCCAGCAGCAGCGGGAGGAGCGAGCAGTACTTC
abundance: -
j_gene: TRBJ2-7
v_gene: TRBV5-1
d_gene: TRBD2

CDR3aa: CASSLEGGSSYEQYF
CDR3nt: TGTGCCAGCAGCTTAGAGGGCGGGAGCTCCTACGAGCAGTACTTC
abundance: -
j_gene: TRBJ2-7
v_gene: TRBV13
d_gene: TRBD2

CDR3aa: CASSLGWGRGQPQHF
CDR3nt: TGCGCCAGCAGCTTGGGTTGGGGGAGAGGACAGCCCCAGCATTTT
abundance: -
j_gene: TRBJ1-5
v_gene: TRBV5-1
d_gene: -

CDR3aa: CASSLEGTGGPHEQFF
CDR3nt: TGTGCCAGCAGCTTAGAAGGGACGGGAGGGCCCCATGAGCAGTTCTTC
abundance: few
j_gene: TRBJ2-1
v_gene: TRBV7-9
d_gene: TRBD2

CDR3aa: CAISESGTLNYGYTF
CDR3nt: TGTGCCATCAGTGAGTCCGGGACACTTAACTATGGCTACACCTTC
abundance: -
j_gene: TRBJ1-2
v_gene: TRBV10-3
d_gene: -

CDR3aa: CASSPVRRSGIYNEQFF
CDR3nt: TGTGCCAGCAGCCCCGTCCGACGGAGCGGGATTTACAATGAGCAGTTCTTC
abundance: -
j_gene: TRBJ2-1
v_gene: TRBV28
d_gene: TRBD2

CDR3aa: CASSAGQGANQPQHF
CDR3nt: TGTGCCAGCAGTGCGGGACAGGGGGCAAATCAGCCCCAGCATTTT
abundance: -
j_gene: TRBJ1-5
v_gene: TRBV6-1
d_gene: TRBD1

CDR3aa: CASRAGTSTSYGYTF
CDR3nt: TGTGCCAGCAGGGCCGGGACATCGACCTCCTATGGCTACACCTTC
abundance: -
j_gene: TRBJ1-2
v_gene: TRBV2
d_gene: -

CDR3aa: CAWSSPGLAGTYNEQFF
CDR3nt: TGTGCCTGGAGTTCCCCAGGGCTAGCGGGGACCTACAATGAGCAGTTCTTC
abundance: -
j_gene: TRBJ2-1
v_gene: TRBV30
d_gene: TRBD2

CDR3aa: CACTPGAGEGTDTQYF
CDR3nt: TGCGCCTGCACGCCGGGAGCGGGAGAAGGCACAGATACGCAGTATTTT
abundance: -
j_gene: TRBJ2-3
v_gene: TRBV10-2
d_gene: TRBD2

CDR3aa: CASSPVNTEAFF
CDR3nt: TGTGCCAGCAGCCCAGTGAACACTGAAGCTTTCTTT
abundance: -
j_gene: TRBJ1-1
v_gene: TRBV5-5
d_gene: -

CDR3aa: CATSRDRVRGNEQFF
CDR3nt: TGTGCCACCAGCAGAGACAGGGTAAGAGGCAATGAGCAGTTCTTC
abundance: few
j_gene: TRBJ2-1
v_gene: TRBV15
d_gene: -

CDR3aa: CASSGTINTGELFF
CDR3nt: TGTGCCAGCAGCGGGACAATAAACACCGGGGAGCTGTTTTTT
abundance: -
j_gene: TRBJ2-2
v_gene: TRBV9
d_gene: -

CDR3aa: CASSLGSKTYEQYF
CDR3nt: TGTGCCAGCAGCTTAGGATCAAAAACCTACGAGCAGTACTTC
abundance: -
j_gene: TRBJ2-7
v_gene: TRBV7-9
d_gene: -

CDR3aa: CASRGRTGEAVGEQFF
CDR3nt: TGTGCCAGTAGGGGAAGGACAGGGGAGGCGGTCGGTGAGCAGTTCTTC
abundance: -
j_gene: TRBJ2-1
v_gene: TRBV19
d_gene: TRBD1

CDR3aa: CASSARTGVNTEAFF
CDR3nt: TGTGCCAGCAGTGCTCGGACAGGGGTGAACACTGAAGCTTTCTTT
abundance: -
j_gene: TRBJ1-1
v_gene: TRBV25-1
d_gene: TRBD1

CDR3aa: CASSGQANTEAFF
CDR3nt: TGTGCCAGCAGTGGACAGGCGAACACTGAAGCTTTCTTT
abundance: -
j_gene: TRBJ1-1
v_gene: TRBV2
d_gene: -

CDR3aa: CASSEALSRQYF
CDR3nt: TGTGCCAGCAGTGAAGCGCTTTCACGGCAGTATTTT
abundance: -
j_gene: TRBJ2-3
v_gene: TRBV2
d_gene: -

CDR3aa: CASNPEGATLYGYTF
CDR3nt: TGTGCCAGTAACCCGGAGGGGGCTACTTTATATGGCTACACCTTC
abundance: few
j_gene: TRBJ1-2
v_gene: TRBV19
d_gene: TRBD1

CDR3aa: CASSLGWLHNEQFF
CDR3nt: TGTGCCAGCAGCTTAGGTTGGCTACACAATGAGCAGTTCTTC
abundance: -
j_gene: TRBJ2-1
v_gene: TRBV7-8
d_gene: -

CDR3aa: CASSLGGRNQPQHF
CDR3nt: TGTGCCAGCAGCTTAGGGGGCCGCAATCAGCCCCAGCATTTT
abundance: -
j_gene: TRBJ1-5
v_gene: TRBV5-8
d_gene: TRBD1

CDR3aa: CSAPAGLAGGDTQYF
CDR3nt: TGCAGCGCTCCCGCGGGACTAGCGGGAGGAGATACGCAGTATTTT
abundance: -
j_gene: TRBJ2-3
v_gene: TRBV29-1
d_gene: TRBD2

CDR3aa: CASSTTRSLYEQYF
CDR3nt: TGCGCCAGCAGCACGACTAGATCCCTCTACGAGCAGTACTTC
abundance: -
j_gene: TRBJ2-7
v_gene: TRBV10-2
d_gene: -

CDR3aa: CASSFPGASEQYF
CDR3nt: TGTGCCAGCAGCTTCCCTGGCGCCAGCGAGCAGTACTTC
abundance: -
j_gene: TRBJ2-7
v_gene: TRBV6-6
d_gene: -

CDR3aa: CASRGLAGELDTQYF
CDR3nt: TGTGCCAGCAGGGGGCTAGCGGGAGAATTAGATACGCAGTATTTT
abundance: -
j_gene: TRBJ2-3
v_gene: TRBV28
d_gene: TRBD2

CDR3aa: CASKAGGSYNEQFF
CDR3nt: TGTGCCAGCAAAGCGGGAGGTTCTTACAATGAGCAGTTCTTC
abundance: -
j_gene: TRBJ2-1
v_gene: TRBV6-5
d_gene: TRBD2

CDR3aa: CASSPRLGEQYF
CDR3nt: TGTGCCAGCTCACCCCGCTTGGGCGAGCAGTACTTC
abundance: -
j_gene: TRBJ2-7
v_gene: TRBV18
d_gene: -

CDR3aa: CAIGTGTRNEQFF
CDR3nt: TGTGCCATCGGCACCGGGACACGCAATGAGCAGTTCTTC
abundance: -
j_gene: TRBJ2-1
v_gene: TRBV10-3
d_gene: -

CDR3aa: CASRPRGSDYGYTF
CDR3nt: TGTGCCAGCAGGCCTCGGGGCAGTGACTATGGCTACACCTTC
abundance: -
j_gene: TRBJ1-2
v_gene: TRBV6-5
d_gene: -

CDR3aa: CASSTDGMLSGNTIYF
CDR3nt: TGTGCCAGCAGCACGGACGGCATGCTCTCTGGAAACACCATATATTTT
abundance: -
j_gene: TRBJ1-3
v_gene: TRBV7-8
d_gene: -

CDR3aa: CASSGLIQYF
CDR3nt: TGTGCCAGCAGCGGGCTGATCCAGTACTTC
abundance: medium-sized
j_gene: TRBJ2-5
v_gene: TRBV7-9
d_gene: -

CDR3aa: CASGPYPDNEQFF
CDR3nt: TGTGCCAGCGGACCTTACCCCGACAATGAGCAGTTCTTC
abundance: -
j_gene: TRBJ2-1
v_gene: TRBV28
d_gene: -

CDR3aa: CASSRIAGTYNEQFF
CDR3nt: TGTGCCAGCAGCCGTATAGCGGGCACATACAATGAGCAGTTCTTC
abundance: -
j_gene: TRBJ2-1
v_gene: TRBV27
d_gene: TRBD2

CDR3aa: CASAPSGGLNTGELFF
CDR3nt: TGTGCTAGTGCCCCGAGCGGGGGACTCAACACCGGGGAGCTGTTTTTT
abundance: once
j_gene: TRBJ2-2
v_gene: TRBV12-5
d_gene: TRBD2

CDR3aa: CASSEGDYTDTQYF
CDR3nt: TGTGCCAGCAGTGAAGGGGACTACACAGATACGCAGTATTTT
abundance: -
j_gene: TRBJ2-3
v_gene: TRBV2
d_gene: TRBD2

CDR3aa: CASSLVQEAFF
CDR3nt: TGTGCCAGCAGCTTGGTCCAAGAAGCTTTCTTT
abundance: -
j_gene: TRBJ1-1
v_gene: TRBV5-8
d_gene: -

CDR3aa: CASSRGRMNYGYTF
CDR3nt: TGCGCCAGCAGTCGGGGAAGGATGAACTATGGCTACACCTTC
abundance: -
j_gene: TRBJ1-2
v_gene: TRBV23-1
d_gene: -

CDR3aa: CASSARGRYGYTF
CDR3nt: TGTGCCAGCAGCGCGAGGGGGCGGTATGGCTACACCTTC
abundance: -
j_gene: TRBJ1-2
v_gene: TRBV5-4
d_gene: TRBD1

CDR3aa: CASSQEGPAFF
CDR3nt: TGTGCCAGCAGCCAAGAAGGGCCAGCTTTCTTT
abundance: few
j_gene: TRBJ1-1
v_gene: TRBV4-2
d_gene: -

CDR3aa: CASSTLTSGGLTQYF
CDR3nt: TGTGCCAGTAGTACCTTAACTAGCGGGGGATTGACCCAGTACTTC
abundance: -
j_gene: TRBJ2-5
v_gene: TRBV19
d_gene: TRBD2

CDR3aa: CASSVPGGPTDTQYF
CDR3nt: TGTGCCAGCAGCGTACCTGGGGGACCCACAGATACGCAGTATTTT
abundance: -
j_gene: TRBJ2-3
v_gene: TRBV9
d_gene: -

CDR3aa: CASSLLILNYGYTF
CDR3nt: TGTGCCAGCAGCCTCCTAATTCTTAACTATGGCTACACCTTC
abundance: -
j_gene: TRBJ1-2
v_gene: TRBV4-2
d_gene: -

CDR3aa: CASSPAQGSPGELFF
CDR3nt: TGCGCCAGCAGCCCGGCACAGGGATCTCCCGGGGAGCTGTTTTTT
abundance: -
j_gene: TRBJ2-2
v_gene: TRBV5-1
d_gene: -

CDR3aa: CASTRGLGYTF
CDR3nt: TGTGCCAGTACCAGGGGGCTCGGCTACACCTTC
abundance: -
j_gene: TRBJ1-2
v_gene: TRBV19
d_gene: TRBD1

CDR3aa: CASSTRQGGNQPQHF
CDR3nt: TGTGCCAGCAGCACCCGACAGGGTGGCAATCAGCCCCAGCATTTT
abundance: -
j_gene: TRBJ1-5
v_gene: TRBV7-8
d_gene: TRBD1

CDR3aa: CAGGGGLGTGELFF
CDR3nt: TGTGCCGGGGGTGGGGGGCTCGGCACCGGGGAGCTGTTTTTT
abundance: -
j_gene: TRBJ2-2
v_gene: TRBV2
d_gene: -

CDR3aa: CASSEGSSGNTIYF
CDR3nt: TGTGCCAGCAGTGAGGGGAGCTCTGGAAACACCATATATTTT
abundance: -
j_gene: TRBJ1-3
v_gene: TRBV2
d_gene: -

CDR3aa: CASRPAGAGMNTEAFF
CDR3nt: TGTGCCAGCAGACCAGCGGGAGCGGGGATGAACACTGAAGCTTTCTTT
abundance: -
j_gene: TRBJ1-1
v_gene: TRBV28
d_gene: -

CDR3aa: CASSTRQGGEVEQYF
CDR3nt: TGCGCCAGCAGCACACGACAGGGTGGAGAGGTCGAGCAGTACTTC
abundance: medium-sized
j_gene: TRBJ2-7
v_gene: TRBV4-1
d_gene: TRBD1

CDR3aa: CASSIYRGQYNEQFF
CDR3nt: TGTGCCAGTAGTATCTACAGGGGGCAGTACAATGAGCAGTTCTTC
abundance: -
j_gene: TRBJ2-1
v_gene: TRBV19
d_gene: TRBD1

CDR3aa: CASRFGQGAWETQYF
CDR3nt: TGCGCCAGCAGGTTCGGACAGGGGGCTTGGGAGACCCAGTACTTC
abundance: -
j_gene: TRBJ2-5
v_gene: TRBV5-1
d_gene: TRBD1